The clone carrying this TCR gamma chain was found a few times. The antigen is not known. With 0 bases clipped from V and 1 base from J, the junction kept 8 bases outside the gene matches. This CDR3 spans 17 amino acids. Germline lookup yields CDR1 VTNTFY and CDR2 YDVSTARD (reference sequence). This sample was included in a study of Vδ1+ human thymocytes. Study-wide results and limits: Approximately 20% of thymic delta-chain sequences were Vdelta2, with few Vdelta3, unlike blood Vdelta1+ controls. In the thymus, TRG and TRD repertoires looked highly polyclonal with Gaussian CDR3 lengths. Unexpected Vdelta2 sequences could cause misinterpretation of bulk repertoire data. TRD repertoires were essentially private, unlike widely shared TRG clonotypes.

RNA was extracted from the cells and then reverse transcribed. The CDR3 regions were amplified by multiplex PCR from V-gene primers to a constant-region primer. TCRdb re-called clones from the multiplex PCR reads using CATT. The table includes more than 25,000 gamma-chain clones, around 18% detected once. After alphabeta T cell depletion, CD3+ Vdelta1+ Vdelta2- thymocytes were sorted. The sample taken for sequencing was Vdelta1+ gamma-delta thymocytes from the thymus. Subset defined: FACS-sorted CD3+ TCRalphabeta- TCRVdelta1+ TCRVdelta2- thymocytes. The rearrangement joins TRGV3 to TRGJP1. The TCR sequence derives from a boy under two years old who had congenital heart surgery. CDR3 protein: CATWDRLVGTTGWFKIF. CDR3 sequence (DNA): TGTGCCACCTGGGACAGGCTAGTTGGTACCACTGGTTGGTTCAAGATATTT.